Sequencing of this T cell receptor beta chain was carried out in a study of sequential checkpoint blockade in melanoma (dated by TCRdb to between 2018 and 2021). Background on the whole study: Patients were randomized 1:1 to first-line nivolumab followed by ipilimumab (arm A) or ipilimumab followed by nivolumab (arm B). Maintenance nivolumab was given following each of the two trial sequences. TCRbeta immunosequencing was performed on DNA from roughly 90 pretreatment melanoma tumor samples. Matched tumor biopsies were taken from about two dozen patients before treatment and at week 13, after single-agent nivolumab (arm A) or ipilimumab (arm B). The same lesion was the source of approximately 79% of the matched pre- and post-treatment tumor biopsy pairs. Study-level results and caveats: PD-L1 staining and CD8+ T-cell counts correlated with tumor T-cell fraction and clonality, whereas mutational load did not. Patients whose tumor T-cell fraction and clonality increased by week 13 were about 30 times more likely to achieve clinical benefit. Validation of the response-prediction model combining TCR metrics and mutation burden is needed in larger, independent patient cohorts. Within-arm analyses of tumor T-cell fraction were limited by small sample sizes and reduced statistical power. Among patients in the nivolumab-first arm (arm A), tumor TIL clonality before treatment was associated with response (P = .04).

Based on its abundance in the sample, this clone is medium-sized (0.01 to 0.1%). This receptor's antigen is unknown. Base qualities are not provided; no much larger clone lies one nucleotide away. From its cysteine to its phenylalanine, the CDR3 spans 15 amino acids. Only CDR3 DNA is held: 45 bases, read in frame from base 1. The germline V gene (reference sequence) sets CDR1 to LNHNV and CDR2 to YYDKDF. Trimming accounts for 4 bases at V and 1 base at J, while the number of junction bases matched to no gene is 4. Interpreted using the paper, the treatment or condition label stands for: randomized to nivolumab then ipilimumab (arm A) or the reverse (arm B). No trial patient had received prior DNA-damaging chemotherapy. Samples came from patients with melanoma in CheckMate 064, a randomized, open-label phase II trial of sequential checkpoint blockade. Tumor TCR sequencing used genomic DNA from formalin-fixed paraffin-embedded (FFPE) tissue samples.

The immunoSEQ Assay was used to immunosequence TCRbeta CDR3 regions from genomic DNA. Prior to high-throughput sequencing, genomic DNA was amplified by bias-controlled multiplex PCR. In the source study's methods: To quantify the absolute abundance of each unique TCRbeta CDR3 region, the sequences were collapsed and filtered. Clonality was defined as 1 minus Pielou's evenness and was calculated using productive rearrangements only. Tumor T-cell fraction was calculated by normalizing TCRbeta template counts to usable DNA, which was estimated from several housekeeping genes. A previously published method was used to identify clones whose frequencies were significantly greater in on-treatment samples than in baseline samples. The table was pulled from immuneACCESS by TCRdb, which kept in-frame rearrangements only. Such tables lose some clones; where checked, under half of the loss comes from unresolved V genes, and the rest has no known cause. V, J and clone size reflect that table, while D and trimming were determined from the DNA. Recorded for this sample are over 4,500 clones; approximately 30% of them occurred a single time. The ten largest clonotypes hold approximately 21% of the sample.

This sequence was found in a human donor with melanoma. The sequencing used tumor tissue (inferred from file names), collected from a patient given nivolumab and ipilimumab in sequence. This receptor chain uses TRBV15 and TRBJ1-1; the junction holds 9 bases that match TRBD1. The CDR3: CATSIRGQGNTEAFF. The nucleotide sequence is given as TGTGCCACCAGCATTCGGGGACAGGGGAACACTGAAGCTTTCTTT.